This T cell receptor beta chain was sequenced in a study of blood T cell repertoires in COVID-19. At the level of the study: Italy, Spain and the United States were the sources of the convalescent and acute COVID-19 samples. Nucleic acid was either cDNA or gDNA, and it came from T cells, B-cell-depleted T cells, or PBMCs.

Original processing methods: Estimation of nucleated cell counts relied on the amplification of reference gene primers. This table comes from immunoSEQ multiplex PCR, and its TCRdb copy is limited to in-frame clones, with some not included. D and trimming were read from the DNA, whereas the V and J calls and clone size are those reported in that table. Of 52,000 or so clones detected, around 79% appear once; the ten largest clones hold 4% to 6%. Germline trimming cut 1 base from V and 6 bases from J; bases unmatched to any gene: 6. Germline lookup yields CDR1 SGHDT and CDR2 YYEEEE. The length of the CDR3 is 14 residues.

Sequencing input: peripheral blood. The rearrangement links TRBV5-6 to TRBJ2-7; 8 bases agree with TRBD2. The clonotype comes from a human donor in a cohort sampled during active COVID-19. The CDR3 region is CASSLMLAGPEQYF. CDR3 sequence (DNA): TGTGCCAGCAGCTTGATGCTAGCGGGTCCCGAGCAGTACTTC. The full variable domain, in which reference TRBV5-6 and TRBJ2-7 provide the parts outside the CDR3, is DAGVTQSPTHLIKTRGQQVTLRCSPKSGHDTVSWYQQALGQGPQFIFQYYEEEERQRGNFPDRFSGHQFPNYSSELNVNALLLGDSALYLCASSLMLAGPEQYFGPGTRLTVT.